This T cell receptor (beta chain) was recovered during a study of response to subunit inactivated influenza vaccine. General study points: Authors suggested few new T cells are recruited by each seasonal influenza vaccination.

TCRdb passed the RT-PCR reads through MiXCR, listing each CDR3 protein once. The sample records some 520,000 distinct CDR3 sequences, about 15% being singletons. This clonotype was recorded a few times. The antigen is unknown. The sequence derives from a man aged 45 to 75 who received an inactivated influenza vaccine. This material consisted of CD4+ T cells sorted from PBMCs, taken about 24 months after vaccination.

CDR3 in DNA: TGTGCCAGCAGCATCCGTCTACCGGGACAGGGTTCAGATACGCAGTATTTT. Translating gives CASSIRLPGQGSDTQYF. J is TRBJ2-3 and V is TRBV7-2; 9 bases are a match to TRBD1. J lost 4 bases, V lost 5 bases, and 13 bases had no gene match. CDR3 length: 17 amino acids. CDR1 and CDR2 from the germline V gene are SGHTA and FQGNSA.